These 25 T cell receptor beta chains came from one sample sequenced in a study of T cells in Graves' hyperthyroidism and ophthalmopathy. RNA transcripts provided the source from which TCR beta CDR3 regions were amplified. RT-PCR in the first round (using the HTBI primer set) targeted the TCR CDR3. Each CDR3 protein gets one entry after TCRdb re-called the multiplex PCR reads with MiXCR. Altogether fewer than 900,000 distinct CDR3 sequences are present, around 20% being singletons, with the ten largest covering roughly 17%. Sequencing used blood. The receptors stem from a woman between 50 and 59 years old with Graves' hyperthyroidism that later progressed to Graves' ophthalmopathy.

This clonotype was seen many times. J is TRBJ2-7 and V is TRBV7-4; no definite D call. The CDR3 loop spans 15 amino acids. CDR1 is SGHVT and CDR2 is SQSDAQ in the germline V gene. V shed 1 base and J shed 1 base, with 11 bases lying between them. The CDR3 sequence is CASSLDSSASYEQYF. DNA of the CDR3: TGTGCCAGCAGCTTAGATAGCAGCGCTTCCTACGAGCAGTACTTC. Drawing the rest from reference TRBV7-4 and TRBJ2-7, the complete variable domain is GAGVSQSPRYKVAKRGRDVALRCDSISGHVTLYWYRQTLGQGSEVLTYSQSDAQRDKSGRPSGRFSAERPERSVSTLKIQRTEQGDSAVYLCASSLDSSASYEQYFGPGTRLTVT.

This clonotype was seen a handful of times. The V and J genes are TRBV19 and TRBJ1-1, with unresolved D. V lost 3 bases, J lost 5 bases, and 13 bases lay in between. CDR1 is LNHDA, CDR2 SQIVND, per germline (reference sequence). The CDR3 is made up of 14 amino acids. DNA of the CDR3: TGTGCCAGTAGTATTTACGAGGGAGTAACTGAAGCTTTCTTT. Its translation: CASSIYEGVTEAFF.

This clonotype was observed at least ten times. The CDR3 sequence: CASSLAGVDTQYF. CDR3 bases: TGTGCCAGCAGCTTGGCTGGGGTAGATACGCAGTATTTT. The chain combines TRBV5-6 with TRBJ2-3; D remains ambiguous. This CDR3 contains 13 residues. Germline V gene lookup returns CDR1 SGHDT and CDR2 YYEEEE. Trimming shortened V by 0 bases and J by 5 bases, and 7 bases separated the two germline ends. The entire variable domain, with the rest obtained from reference TRBV5-6 and TRBJ2-3, is as follows: DAGVTQSPTHLIKTRGQQVTLRCSPKSGHDTVSWYQQALGQGPQFIFQYYEEEERQRGNFPDRFSGHQFPNYSSELNVNALLLGDSALYLCASSLAGVDTQYFGPGTRLTVL.

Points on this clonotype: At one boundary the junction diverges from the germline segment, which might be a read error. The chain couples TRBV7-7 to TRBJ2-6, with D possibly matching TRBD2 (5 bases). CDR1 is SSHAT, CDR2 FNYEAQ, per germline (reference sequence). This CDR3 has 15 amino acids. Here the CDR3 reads CASSGAPAGANVLTF. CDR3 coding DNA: TGTGCTAGCAGCGGAGCCCCCGCCGGGGCCAACGTCCTGACTTTC.

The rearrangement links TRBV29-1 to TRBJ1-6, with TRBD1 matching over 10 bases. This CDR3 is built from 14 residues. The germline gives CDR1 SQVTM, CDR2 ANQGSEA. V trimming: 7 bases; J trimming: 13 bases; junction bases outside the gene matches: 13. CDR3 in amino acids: CSARTGGKTAPLHF. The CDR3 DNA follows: TGCAGCGCCCGGACAGGGGGAAAAACTGCTCCCCTCCACTTT.

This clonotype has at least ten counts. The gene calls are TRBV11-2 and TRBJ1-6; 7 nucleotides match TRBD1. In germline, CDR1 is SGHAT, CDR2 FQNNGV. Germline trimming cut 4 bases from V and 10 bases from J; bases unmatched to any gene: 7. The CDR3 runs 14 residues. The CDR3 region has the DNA TGTGCCAGCAGCTCTGGACAGGCGGGATCACCCCTCCACTTT. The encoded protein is CASSSGQAGSPLHF.

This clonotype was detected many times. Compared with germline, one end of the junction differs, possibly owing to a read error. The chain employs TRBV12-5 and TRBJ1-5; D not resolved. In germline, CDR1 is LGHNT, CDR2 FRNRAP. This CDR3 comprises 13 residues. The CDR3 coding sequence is TGTGCTAGTGGTTTGGAGGGCAACCAGCCCCAGCATTTT. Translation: CASGLEGNQPQHF.

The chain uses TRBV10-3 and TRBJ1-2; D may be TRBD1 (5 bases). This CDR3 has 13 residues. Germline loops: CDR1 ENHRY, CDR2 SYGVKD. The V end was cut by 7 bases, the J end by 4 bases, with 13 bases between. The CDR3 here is CAITGGEGYGYTF. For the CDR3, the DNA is TGTGCCATCACGGGAGGGGAGGGCTATGGCTACACCTTC.

CDR3 in DNA: TGTGCCAGCAACATGGGGACAACTGGAAACACCATATATTTT. This gives the protein CASNMGTTGNTIYF. The chain joins TRBV6-1 to TRBJ1-3, with TRBD1 as a possible D gene (6 bases). V was shortened by 7 bases and J by 2 bases, with 12 bases between the two germline ends. The germline V gene has CDR1 MNHNS and CDR2 SASEGT. This CDR3 is 14 amino acids long.

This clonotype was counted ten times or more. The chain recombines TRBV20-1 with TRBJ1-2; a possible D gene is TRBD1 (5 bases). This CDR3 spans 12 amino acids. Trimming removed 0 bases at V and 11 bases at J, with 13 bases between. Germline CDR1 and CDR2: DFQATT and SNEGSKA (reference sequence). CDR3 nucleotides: TGCAGTGCTAGAGATCAGGGATCGGGGTACACCTTC. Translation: CSARDQGSGYTF.

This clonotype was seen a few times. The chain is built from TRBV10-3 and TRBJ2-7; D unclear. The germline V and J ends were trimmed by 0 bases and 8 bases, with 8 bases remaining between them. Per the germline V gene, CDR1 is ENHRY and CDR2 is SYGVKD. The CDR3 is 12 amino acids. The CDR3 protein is CAISESVTQQYF. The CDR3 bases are TGTGCCATCAGTGAGTCGGTGACTCAGCAGTACTTC.

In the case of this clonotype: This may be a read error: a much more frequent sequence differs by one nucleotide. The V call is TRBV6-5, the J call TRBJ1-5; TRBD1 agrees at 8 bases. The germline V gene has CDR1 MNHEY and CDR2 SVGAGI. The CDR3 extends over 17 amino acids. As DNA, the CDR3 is TGTGCCAGCAGTTACTCATCGGACAGGGCTAGCAGTCAGCCCCAGCATTTT. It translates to CASSYSSDRASSQPQHF.

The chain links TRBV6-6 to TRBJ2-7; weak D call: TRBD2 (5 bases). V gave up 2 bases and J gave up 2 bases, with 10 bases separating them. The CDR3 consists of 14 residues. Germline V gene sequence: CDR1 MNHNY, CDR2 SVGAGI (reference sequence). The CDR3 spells CASSYEGEAYEQYF. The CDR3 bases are TGTGCCAGCAGTTACGAGGGAGAAGCCTACGAGCAGTACTTC.

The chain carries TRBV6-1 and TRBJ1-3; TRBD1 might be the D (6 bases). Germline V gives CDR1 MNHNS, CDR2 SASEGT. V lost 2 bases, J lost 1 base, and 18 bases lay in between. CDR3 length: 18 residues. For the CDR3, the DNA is TGTGCCAGCAGTGAAAGACAGCAACAGGGTCATTCTGGAAACACCATATATTTT. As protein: CASSERQQQGHSGNTIYF.

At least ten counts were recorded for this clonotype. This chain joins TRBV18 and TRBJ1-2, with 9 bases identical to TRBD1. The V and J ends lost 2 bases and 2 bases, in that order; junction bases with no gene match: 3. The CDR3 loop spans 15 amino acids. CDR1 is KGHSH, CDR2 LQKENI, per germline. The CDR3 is CASSPRTGENYGYTF. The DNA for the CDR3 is TGTGCCAGCTCACCAAGGACAGGGGAAAACTATGGCTACACCTTC. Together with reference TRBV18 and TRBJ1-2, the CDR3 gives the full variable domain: NAGVMQNPRHLVRRRGQEARLRCSPMKGHSHVYWYRQLPEEGLKFMVYLQKENIIDESGMPKERFSAEFPKEGPSILRIQQVVRGDSAAYFCASSPRTGENYGYTFGSGTRLTVV.

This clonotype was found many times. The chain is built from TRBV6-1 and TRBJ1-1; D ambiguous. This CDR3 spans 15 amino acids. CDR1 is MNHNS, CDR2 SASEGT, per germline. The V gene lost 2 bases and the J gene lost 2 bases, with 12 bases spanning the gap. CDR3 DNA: TGTGCCAGCAGTGAAAGTCGGTGGGGAAACACTGAAGCTTTCTTT. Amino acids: CASSESRWGNTEAFF.

The CDR3 sequence is CASSVNGGWDTEAFF. Here the CDR3 DNA reads TGTGCCAGCAGCGTTAACGGGGGTTGGGACACTGAAGCTTTCTTT. This chain uses TRBV7-3 with TRBJ1-1; D perhaps matches TRBD1 (5 bases). CDR3 size: 15 residues. Germline V CDR1 and CDR2: SGHTA, FQGTGA. The V end was cut by 5 bases, the J end by 3 bases, with 16 bases between.

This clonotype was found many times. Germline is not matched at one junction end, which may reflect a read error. The CDR3 loop reads CASSQAHLWNTGAFF. As DNA, the CDR3 is TGTGCCAGCAGCCAAGCACATCTATGGAACACTGGAGCTTTCTTT. The chain has TRBV3-1 and TRBJ1-1; D is undetermined. The germline CDR1 and CDR2 sequences are LGHDT and YNNKEL (reference sequence). The CDR3 contains 15 residues.

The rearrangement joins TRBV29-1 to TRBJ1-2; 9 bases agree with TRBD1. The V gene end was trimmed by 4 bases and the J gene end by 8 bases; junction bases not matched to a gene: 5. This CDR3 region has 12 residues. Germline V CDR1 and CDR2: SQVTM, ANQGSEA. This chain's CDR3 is CSVAGQGQGYTF. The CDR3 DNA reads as TGCAGCGTTGCCGGACAGGGGCAAGGCTACACCTTC.

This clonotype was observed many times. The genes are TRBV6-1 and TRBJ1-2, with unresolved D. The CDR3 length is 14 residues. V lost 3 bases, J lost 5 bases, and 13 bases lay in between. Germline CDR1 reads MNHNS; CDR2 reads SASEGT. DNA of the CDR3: TGTGCCAGCAGTGACCTGGACGGAGGTTATGGCTACACCTTC. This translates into CASSDLDGGYGYTF.

As DNA, the CDR3 is TGTGCCAGTAGTCCCCTCGGGGTGGCTAATGAAAAACTGTTTTTT. Translating it yields CASSPLGVANEKLFF. The chain links TRBV19 to TRBJ1-4; D unresolved. Germline V gives CDR1 LNHDA, CDR2 SQIVND (reference sequence). Trimming cost V 5 bases and J 3 bases, with 13 bases left between them. The CDR3 length is 15 residues.

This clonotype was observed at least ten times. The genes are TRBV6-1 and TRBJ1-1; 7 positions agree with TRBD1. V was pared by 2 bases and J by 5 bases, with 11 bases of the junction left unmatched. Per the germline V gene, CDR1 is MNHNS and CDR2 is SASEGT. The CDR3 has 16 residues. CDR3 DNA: TGTGCCAGCAGTGAACTAGGTGGCGCAGGGGGGACTGAAGCTTTCTTT. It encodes CASSELGGAGGTEAFF.

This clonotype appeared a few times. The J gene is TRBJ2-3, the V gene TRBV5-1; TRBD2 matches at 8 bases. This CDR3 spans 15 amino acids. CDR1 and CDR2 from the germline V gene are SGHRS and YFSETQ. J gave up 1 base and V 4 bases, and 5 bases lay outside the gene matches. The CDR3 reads CASSQTSAGTDTQYF. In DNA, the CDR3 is TGCGCCAGCAGCCAGACTAGCGCGGGCACAGATACGCAGTATTTT.

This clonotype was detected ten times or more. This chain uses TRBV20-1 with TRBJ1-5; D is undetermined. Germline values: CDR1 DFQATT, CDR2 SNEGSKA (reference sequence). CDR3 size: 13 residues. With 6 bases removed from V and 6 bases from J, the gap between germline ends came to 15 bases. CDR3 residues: CSAGPPLGQPQHF. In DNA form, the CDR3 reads TGCAGTGCAGGACCCCCGTTGGGTCAGCCCCAGCATTTT.

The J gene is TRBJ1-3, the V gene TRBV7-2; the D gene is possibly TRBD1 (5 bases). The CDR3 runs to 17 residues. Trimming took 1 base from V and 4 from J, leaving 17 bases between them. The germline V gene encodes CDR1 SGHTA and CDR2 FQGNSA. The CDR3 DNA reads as TGTGCCAGCAGCTTAGTGTCGGGGGTCAGGGCCGGAAACACCATATATTTT. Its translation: CASSLVSGVRAGNTIYF.